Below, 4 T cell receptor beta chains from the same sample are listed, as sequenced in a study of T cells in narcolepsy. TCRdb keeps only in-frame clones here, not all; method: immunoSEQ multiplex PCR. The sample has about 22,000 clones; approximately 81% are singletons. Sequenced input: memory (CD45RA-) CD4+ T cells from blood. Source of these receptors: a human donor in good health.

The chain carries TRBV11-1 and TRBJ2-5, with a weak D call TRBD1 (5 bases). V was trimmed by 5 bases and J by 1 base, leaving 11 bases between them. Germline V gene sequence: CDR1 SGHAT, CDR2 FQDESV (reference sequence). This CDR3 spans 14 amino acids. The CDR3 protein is CASSPQGGQETQYF. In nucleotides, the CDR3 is TGTGCCAGCAGCCCCCAGGGTGGCCAAGAGACCCAGTACTTC.

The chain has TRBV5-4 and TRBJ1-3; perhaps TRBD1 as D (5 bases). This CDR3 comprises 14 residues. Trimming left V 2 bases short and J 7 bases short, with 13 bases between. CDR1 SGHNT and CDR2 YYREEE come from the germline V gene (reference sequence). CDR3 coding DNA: TGTGCCAGCAGCTTACCAACAGGAGATAACACCATATATTTT. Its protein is CASSLPTGDNTIYF. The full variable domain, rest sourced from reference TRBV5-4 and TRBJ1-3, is ETGVTQSPTHLIKTRGQQVTLRCSSQSGHNTVSWYQQALGQGPQFIFQYYREEENGRGNFPPRFSGLQFPNYSSELNVNALELDDSALYLCASSLPTGDNTIYFGEGSWLTVV.

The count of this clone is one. CDR3 DNA sequence: TGTGCCAGTAGCATCTCGGGACGGAGCAATCAGCCCCAGCATTTT. Its protein product is CASSISGRSNQPQHF. The chain links TRBV19 to TRBJ1-5; weak D call: TRBD1 (5 bases). The CDR3 covers 15 residues. Looked up from germline, CDR1 is LNHDA and CDR2 is SQIVND (reference sequence). The ends were cut back, 6 bases at V and 1 base at J, with 13 bases in the middle.

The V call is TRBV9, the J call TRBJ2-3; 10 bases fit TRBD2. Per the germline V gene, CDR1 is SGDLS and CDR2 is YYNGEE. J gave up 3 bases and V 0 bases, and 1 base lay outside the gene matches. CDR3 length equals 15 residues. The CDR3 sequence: CASSVGGLATDTQYF. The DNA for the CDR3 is TGTGCCAGCAGCGTAGGGGGACTAGCGACAGATACGCAGTATTTT. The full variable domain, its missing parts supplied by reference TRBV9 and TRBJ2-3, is DSGVTQTPKHLITATGQRVTLRCSPRSGDLSVYWYQQSLDQGLQFLIQYYNGEERAKGNILERFSAQQFPDLHSELNLSSLELGDSALYFCASSVGGLATDTQYFGPGTRLTVL.